This T cell receptor (beta chain) was documented in a study of T cells in Graves' hyperthyroidism and ophthalmopathy. Study overall: It was at initial diagnosis, before any treatment, that peripheral blood was collected. The study, taken as a whole, reports: Before onset, by a median of approximately 6.8 months, the model predicted ophthalmopathy.

The TCR beta CDR3 regions underwent amplification using RNA transcripts as the source. The HTBI primer set drove a first-round RT-PCR of the TCR CDR3. MiXCR, applied by TCRdb to the multiplex PCR reads, yields one record per CDR3 protein. The data show roughly 330,000 distinct CDR3 sequences, around a sixth seen once. This clonotype was counted at least ten times. Its antigen is not known. CDR1 is SGHRS, CDR2 YFSETQ, per germline. With 4 bases clipped from V and 7 bases from J, the junction kept 11 bases outside the gene matches. This CDR3 has 16 amino acids. The rearrangement joins TRBV5-1 to TRBJ1-4, with TRBD1 matching 9 bases. This receptor was taken from a man between 25 and 39 years old with Graves' hyperthyroidism. Input material: blood. In DNA, the CDR3 is TGCGCCAGCAGCACACAGGGACAGGGAACGGTTGAAAAACTGTTTTTT. Translating it yields CASSTQGQGTVEKLFF.